This is a list of T cell receptor beta chains from one sample in a study of OX40 agonist ivuxolimab in advanced cancers. Clones were read by immunoSEQ multiplex PCR, and TCRdb kept only the in-frame ones, dropping some. This sample has 58,000 or so clones, with 70% to 90% found just once. Specimen: CD4+ or CD8+ T cells sorted from blood, collected in a trial of the OX40 agonist ivuxolimab. The origin of the receptors is an adult with an advanced solid tumor such as melanoma, head and neck, liver or kidney cancer. The CDR3 runs from the conserved cysteine through the conserved F or W. Fields, in order: clone size, J gene, D gene, V gene, CDR3 protein, CDR3 DNA. The D gene is left open where the match is weak. The size entry is marked missing in some rows and otherwise reads once, few, many or a size class.

NA | TRBJ1-5 | TRBD1 | TRBV7-2 | CASSTGTGIRGNQPQHF | TGTGCCAGCAGCACCGGGACAGGGATCCGGGGCAATCAGCCCCAGCATTTT
once | TRBJ2-5 | NA | TRBV5-1 | CASRLRTDQETQYF | TGCGCCAGCAGGTTGAGGACCGACCAAGAGACCCAGTACTTC
NA | TRBJ2-5 | NA | TRBV11-3 | CASSLGGGQETQYF | TGTGCCAGCAGCTTAGGAGGGGGCCAAGAGACCCAGTACTTC
NA | TRBJ2-1 | TRBD2 | TRBV27 | CASGRGGTSGYNEQFF | TGTGCCAGCGGCCGCGGGGGGACTAGCGGCTACAATGAGCAGTTCTTC
NA | TRBJ1-1 | NA | TRBV28 | CASSLGMNTEAFF | TGTGCCAGCAGTTTAGGGATGAACACTGAAGCTTTCTTT
NA | TRBJ2-3 | TRBD2 | TRBV11-2 | CASSGGTSGGSTRGYTQYF | TGTGCCAGCAGCGGAGGGACTAGCGGGGGCTCTACCCGGGGATATACGCAGTATTTT
NA | TRBJ2-5 | NA | TRBV7-9 | CASSLVGGRTQYF | TGTGCCAGCAGCTTAGTCGGGGGTAGGACCCAGTACTTC
NA | TRBJ2-3 | TRBD2 | TRBV6-5 | CASRDQRGKQYF | TGTGCCAGCAGGGATCAGCGGGGGAAGCAGTATTTT
once | TRBJ2-2 | TRBD2 | TRBV7-3 | CASSRLAGNTGELFF | TGTGCCAGCAGCCGACTAGCGGGGAACACCGGGGAGCTGTTTTTT
NA | TRBJ1-5 | TRBD1 | TRBV10-3 | CAISESGDRGLEDQPQHF | TGTGCCATCAGTGAGTCCGGGGACAGGGGGCTGGAAGATCAGCCCCAGCATTTT
NA | TRBJ2-2 | NA | TRBV7-2 | CASSLAIWDAGELFF | TGTGCCAGCAGCTTGGCCATCTGGGACGCCGGGGAGCTGTTTTTT
NA | TRBJ1-4 | TRBD1 | TRBV7-6 | CASSLRTGRANEKLFF | TGTGCCAGCAGCCTTCGGACAGGGCGGGCTAATGAAAAACTGTTTTTT
NA | TRBJ1-2 | TRBD1 | TRBV13 | CASSRGQTNYGYTF | TGTGCCAGCAGCCGGGGACAGACAAACTATGGCTACACCTTC
NA | TRBJ2-3 | NA | TRBV5-1 | CASSDTDTQYF | TGCGCCAGCAGCGACACAGATACGCAGTATTTT
once | TRBJ1-2 | TRBD1 | TRBV6-5 | CASSYIRTGGGYGYTF | TGTGCCAGCAGTTACATAAGGACAGGGGGAGGGTATGGCTACACCTTC
NA | TRBJ2-3 | NA | TRBV21-1 | CASSKELGNRKATDTQYF | TGTGCCAGCAGCAAAGAACTGGGCAATCGGAAAGCCACAGATACGCAGTATTTT